This T cell receptor beta chain was documented in a study of T-cell reconstitution after alpha-beta-depleted transplantation in children (dated by TCRdb to the mid-2010s). Regarding the complete study: Using TCR repertoire profiling, the study quantitatively followed how T-cell immune reconstitution unfolded in children after TCRalphabeta/CD19-depleted allogeneic hematopoietic cell transplantation.

The library was built by means of PCR. The sequencer listed for this sample is Illumina HiSeq 2500. TCR library preparation used molecular barcoding, with unique molecular identifiers applied to normalize quantification of the TCRbeta repertoire. TCRdb ran its own pipeline on the public reads, namely fastp trimming at Q25 and MiXCR clone calling, and kept in-frame beta chains. Rows are combined by CDR3 protein, so each entry shows the most common genes and DNA. The sample records some 300,000 distinct CDR3 sequences, around 10% of which are singletons. The ten largest clones take up 2% to 2.5% of the sample. This clonotype was observed a few times. Which antigen it targets is not known. Per-nucleotide qualities are absent, and no much larger clonotype sits a single base away. The CDR3 holds 17 amino acids from the cysteine to the phenylalanine. Solely the CDR3 DNA is kept, with 51 bases framed from the first base. Sequences LGHNA (CDR1) and YNFKEQ (CDR2) are obtained from the germline V gene. Trimming leaves V shorter by 0 bases and J shorter by 0 bases, with the junction holding 7 bases beyond the gene matches.

The rearrangement joined TRBV4-2 to TRBJ2-7, with 8 bases aligning to TRBD2. The sequence was collected from a human donor who donated a stem cell graft to a child with acute lymphoblastic leukemia. The source was PBMCs from the stem cell graft donor, collected from the stem cell graft. Read as DNA, the sequence is TGTGCCAGCAGCCAAGAGGGAATAGCGGGATCCTCCTACGAGCAGTACTTC. Its amino acids are CASSQEGIAGSSYEQYF.